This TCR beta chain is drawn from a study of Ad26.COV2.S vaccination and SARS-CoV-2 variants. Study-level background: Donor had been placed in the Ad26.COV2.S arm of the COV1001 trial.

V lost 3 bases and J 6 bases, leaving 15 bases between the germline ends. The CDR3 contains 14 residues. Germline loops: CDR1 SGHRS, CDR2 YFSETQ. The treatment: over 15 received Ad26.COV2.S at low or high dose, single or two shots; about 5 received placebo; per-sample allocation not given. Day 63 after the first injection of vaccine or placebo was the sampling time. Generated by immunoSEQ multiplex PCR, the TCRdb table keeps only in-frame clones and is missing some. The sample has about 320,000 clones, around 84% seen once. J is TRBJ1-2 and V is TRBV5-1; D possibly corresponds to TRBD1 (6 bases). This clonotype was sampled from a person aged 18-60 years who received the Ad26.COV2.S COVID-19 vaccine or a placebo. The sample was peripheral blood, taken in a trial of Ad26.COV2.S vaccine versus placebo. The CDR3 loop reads CASSYAGGANGYTF. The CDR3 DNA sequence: TGCGCCAGCAGCTATGCTGGGGGGGCTAATGGCTACACCTTC.